The 10 T cell receptor beta chains below all came from one sample that was sequenced in a study of T cells in Graves' hyperthyroidism and ophthalmopathy. TCR beta CDR3 region amplification was performed from RNA transcripts. First-round RT-PCR targeting the TCR CDR3 was performed with the HTBI primer set. One entry per CDR3 protein results from TCRdb running MiXCR on the multiplex PCR reads. The data show around 600,000 distinct CDR3 sequences, over 40% seen once. Material for sequencing was peripheral blood or thyroid tissue (not recorded which). These receptor sequences come from an adult man with Graves' disease, either hyperthyroidism or ophthalmopathy (not recorded which).

This clonotype was counted ten times or more. The chain recombines TRBV7-6 with TRBJ1-1, with D unclear. Germline V gene data show CDR1 as SGHVS and CDR2 as FNYEAQ. Trimming left V 5 bases short and J 3 bases short, with 10 bases between. The CDR3 sequence is 13 residues long. The CDR3 is CASSPPGYTEAFF. CDR3 DNA sequence: TGTGCCAGCAGCCCGCCGGGGTACACTGAAGCTTTCTTT. Using reference TRBV7-6 and TRBJ1-1 for the parts outside the CDR3, the full variable domain is GAGVSQSPRYKVTKRGQDVALRCDPISGHVSLYWYRQALGQGPEFLTYFNYEAQQDKSGLPNDRFSAERPEGSISTLTIQRTEQRDSAMYRCASSPPGYTEAFFGQGTRLTVV.

This chain links TRBV9 with TRBJ1-5; D perhaps matches TRBD1 (5 bases). V was shortened by 1 base and J by 14 bases, with 13 bases between the two germline ends. Germline lookup yields CDR1 SGDLS and CDR2 YYNGEE. CDR3 size: 12 residues. The CDR3 here is CASSVSVGHEHF. The CDR3, as DNA: TGTGCCAGCAGCGTAAGTGTGGGGCACGAGCATTTT.

This clonotype is a singleton in its sample. J is TRBJ1-1 and V is TRBV20-1, with D unclear. The CDR3 sequence is 16 residues long. Germline values: CDR1 DFQATT, CDR2 SNEGSKA (reference sequence). V was pared by 0 bases and J by 0 bases, with 14 bases between. CDR3 in amino acids: CSARDLRRQMNTEAFF. The CDR3 DNA reads as TGCAGTGCTAGAGATCTCCGTAGGCAGATGAACACTGAAGCTTTCTTT.

In its sample, this clonotype was seen a few times. The CDR3 coding sequence is TGCAGTGCTAGGGGGCTAGCGGGGGGGCGCAGCTCCTACGAGCAGTACTTC. It translates to CSARGLAGGRSSYEQYF. V and J are TRBV20-1 and TRBJ2-7; 12 nucleotides line up with TRBD2. Looked up from germline, CDR1 is DFQATT and CDR2 is SNEGSKA (reference sequence). The CDR3 has 17 residues. V was pared by 3 bases and J by 0 bases, with 9 bases of the junction left unmatched.

V gene TRBV19 combines with J gene TRBJ2-5; 8 bases match TRBD1. The CDR3 is 15 residues long. The trim removed 5 bases at V and 5 bases at J, leaving 10 bases unmatched. CDR1 and CDR2 from the germline V gene are LNHDA and SQIVND (reference sequence). The CDR3 DNA reads TGTGCCAGTAGTGCCGGACAGGGAGTTTCGGAGACCCAGTACTTC. This translates into CASSAGQGVSETQYF.

This clonotype was recorded a few times. This chain uses TRBV7-8 with TRBJ1-6; TRBD1 matches at 9 bases. Germline CDR1 reads SGHVS; CDR2 reads FQNEAQ. Trimming took 5 bases from V and 9 from J; bases not matched to a gene: 8. The CDR3 covers 15 residues. CDR3: CASSEGQGRFSPLHF. The DNA of the CDR3 is TGTGCCAGCAGCGAAGGACAGGGGAGGTTTTCACCCCTCCACTTT.

This clonotype was observed at least ten times. J is TRBJ1-5 and V is TRBV24-1; 11 positions agree with TRBD1. V shed 3 bases and J 3 bases; nucleotides not matched to a gene: 3. The CDR3 totals 16 residues. Per germline, CDR1 KGHDR and CDR2 SFDVKD. CDR3 in DNA: TGTGCCACCAGTGATCCGGGACAGGGGGACAATCAGCCCCAGCATTTT. Its translation is CATSDPGQGDNQPQHF.

This chain connects TRBV25-1 to TRBJ1-4; D gene uncertain. Trimming removed 3 bases from V and 4 bases from J, with 15 bases in between. The CDR3 is made up of 16 amino acids. The V gene's germline CDR1 is MGHDK and CDR2 SYGVNS. DNA for the CDR3: TGTGCCAGCAGTGACCTGCGTCGAGACCGTAATGAAAAACTGTTTTTT. Protein: CASSDLRRDRNEKLFF. Full variable domain (rest looked up from reference TRBV25-1 and TRBJ1-4): EADIYQTPRYLVIGTGKKITLECSQTMGHDKMYWYQQDPGMELHLIHYSYGVNSTEKGDLSSESTVSRIRTEHFPLTLESARPSHTSQYLCASSDLRRDRNEKLFFGSGTQLSVL.

V gene TRBV15 combines with J gene TRBJ1-6, with D maybe TRBD1 (6 bases). CDR3 length: 16 amino acids. Germline V gives CDR1 LNHNV, CDR2 YYDKDF (reference sequence). Trimming stripped 4 bases from V and 7 bases from J, with 17 bases between. CDR3 region: CATSIRTGYPNSPLHF. The CDR3 DNA sequence: TGTGCCACCAGCATACGTACAGGGTACCCCAATTCACCCCTCCACTTT.

The J gene is TRBJ2-3, the V gene TRBV15, with TRBD1 matching 10 bases. Germline CDR1 LNHNV, CDR2 YYDKDF (reference sequence). CDR3 length: 15 amino acids. V trimming: 4 bases; J trimming: 4 bases; junction bases outside the gene matches: 5. The CDR3 loop reads CATSTLDRGADTQYF. The CDR3 DNA reads as TGTGCCACCAGCACCCTGGACAGGGGGGCAGATACGCAGTATTTT.